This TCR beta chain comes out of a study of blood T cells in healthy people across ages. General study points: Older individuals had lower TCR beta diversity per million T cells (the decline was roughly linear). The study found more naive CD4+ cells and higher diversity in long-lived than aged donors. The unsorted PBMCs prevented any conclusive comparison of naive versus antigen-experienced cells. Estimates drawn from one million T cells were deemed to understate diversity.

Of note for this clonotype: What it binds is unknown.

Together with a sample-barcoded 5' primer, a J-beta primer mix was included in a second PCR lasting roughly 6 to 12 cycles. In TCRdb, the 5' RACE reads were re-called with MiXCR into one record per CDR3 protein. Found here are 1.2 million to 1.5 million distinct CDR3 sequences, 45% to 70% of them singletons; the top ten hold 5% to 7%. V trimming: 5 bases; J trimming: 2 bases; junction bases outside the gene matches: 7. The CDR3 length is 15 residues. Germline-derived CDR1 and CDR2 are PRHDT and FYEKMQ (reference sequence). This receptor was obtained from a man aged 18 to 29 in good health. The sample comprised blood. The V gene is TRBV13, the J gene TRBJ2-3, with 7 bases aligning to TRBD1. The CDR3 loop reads CASSLAGTATDTQYF. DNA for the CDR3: TGTGCCAGCAGCCTGGCCGGGACAGCCACAGATACGCAGTATTTT.